This T cell receptor (beta chain) comes out of a study of a mutant IDH1 vaccine in newly diagnosed glioma. Study-level background: Among treated patients, about 60% were male and 37.5% female, and mean age was 40.4 years.

In regard to this clone: Its antigen remains unknown.

Libraries were prepared by immunoSEQ multiplex PCR; TCRdb keeps only in-frame clonotypes and omits some of them. The sample has over 60,000 clones, about nine tenths seen once. V was cut by 3 bases and J by 1 base, with 13 bases left in between. The CDR3 runs to 16 residues. Looked up from germline, CDR1 is SGHNT and CDR2 is YYREEE (reference sequence). As to time point: week 11, during vaccination. Vaccination used 300 ug of mutant IDH1 20-mer peptide per dose, with topical imiquimod. V is TRBV5-4 and J is TRBJ2-2; TRBD2 might be the D (5 bases). This TCR was sampled from a man aged 35-49 years with glioma. The sample consisted of PBMCs, taken from a glioma patient whose treatment included an IDH1 peptide vaccine. The DNA for the CDR3 is TGTGCCAGCAGCTCGGACCAAGGACTGAACACCGGGGAGCTGTTTTTT. It is translated as CASSSDQGLNTGELFF. Combining the CDR3 with reference TRBV5-4 and TRBJ2-2 gives the whole variable domain ETGVTQSPTHLIKTRGQQVTLRCSSQSGHNTVSWYQQALGQGPQFIFQYYREEENGRGNFPPRFSGLQFPNYSSELNVNALELDDSALYLCASSSDQGLNTGELFFGEGSRLTVL.